This TCR beta chain was captured by sequencing in a study of T cells after yellow fever vaccination. Study-wide findings and caveats: Of the clonotypes, a small share occurred in both CD4 and CD8 compartments.

The study made its TCR cDNA through 5'RACE template switching. That step introduced a universal primer site along with UMIs. TCRdb called the 5' RACE reads again in MiXCR, with one record for every CDR3 protein. The sample has 400,000 to 450,000 distinct CDR3 sequences, around 20% seen once. This clonotype was counted ten times or more. The target antigen is unknown. Trimming left V 2 bases short and J 7 bases short, with 9 bases between. Germline CDR1 and CDR2: SGHTA and FQGTGA. The CDR3 contains 13 residues. The source of this sequence is a man aged 18 to 35 who received the YFV17D yellow fever vaccine. This sequence joins TRBV7-3 and TRBJ2-1; D might be TRBD1 (5 bases). The starting material was PBMCs, obtained before the yellow fever booster vaccination. CDR3: CASSLQPGNEQFF. CDR3 DNA: TGTGCCAGCAGCTTACAACCAGGGAATGAGCAGTTCTTC.